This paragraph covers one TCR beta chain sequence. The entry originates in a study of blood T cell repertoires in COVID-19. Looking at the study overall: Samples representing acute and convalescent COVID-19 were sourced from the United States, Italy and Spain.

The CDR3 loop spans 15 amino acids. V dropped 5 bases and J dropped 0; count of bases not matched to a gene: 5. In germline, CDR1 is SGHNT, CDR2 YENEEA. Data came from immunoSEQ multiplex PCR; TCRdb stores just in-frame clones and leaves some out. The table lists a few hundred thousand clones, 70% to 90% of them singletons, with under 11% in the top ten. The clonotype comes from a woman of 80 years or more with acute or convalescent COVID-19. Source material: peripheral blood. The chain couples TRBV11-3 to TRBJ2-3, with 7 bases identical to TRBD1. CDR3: CASSPGTASTDTQYF. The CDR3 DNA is TGTGCCAGCAGCCCCGGGACAGCTAGCACAGATACGCAGTATTTT.